This T cell receptor (beta chain) was identified during a study of T and B cells in COVID-19 patients. Background on the study: Peripheral blood came from COVID-19 patients with active infection or after recovery. Of approximately 21 active-infection patients, 12 were critically ill with mechanical ventilation or extracorporeal membrane oxygenation.

BIOMED2 TRB-A/B primer pools were used in multiplex TRB PCR. TCRdb re-called the multiplex PCR reads with MiXCR, one entry per CDR3 protein. Of roughly 13,000 distinct CDR3 sequences in the sample, 28% were seen once. Blood genomic DNA input for TRB amplification was 250-500 ng. V was pared by 8 bases and J by 1 base, with 8 bases of the junction left unmatched. Germline V gene sequence: CDR1 DFQATT, CDR2 SNEGSKA (reference sequence). The CDR3 contains 14 residues. Material: blood. The source of this sequence is a human donor who had recovered from COVID-19. The V call is TRBV20-1, the J call TRBJ2-3, with 8 nucleotides matching TRBD2. This CDR3 is CSTSGLVRTDTQYF. CDR3 sequence (DNA): TGCAGTACATCGGGACTAGTTCGCACAGATACGCAGTATTTT.